Listed below are T cell receptor beta chains from one sample, sequenced in a study of T-cell reconstitution after alpha-beta-depleted transplantation in children. TCRdb reprocessed the PCR reads via MiXCR and lists one record per CDR3 protein. This table has about 200,000 distinct CDR3 sequences, approximately 6.3% appearing once. Sample: PBMCs, taken before TCRalphabeta/CD19-depleted stem cell transplant. These receptors originate from a boy aged 2 to 10 with acute lymphoblastic leukemia, due to receive a stem cell transplant. CDR3s include the opening cysteine and the closing phenylalanine or tryptophan. A D gene is named only where the DNA matches it firmly. Only part of the rows carry a size: once, few, many, or a class if the clone is expanded.

TRBJ1-1 | NA | TRBD1 | TRBV5-1 | 16 | TGCGCCAGCAGCCCGGGACAGGGCGCCATGAACACTGAAGCTTTCTTT | CASSPGQGAMNTEAFF
TRBJ1-2 | few | NA | TRBV29-1 | 14 | TGCAGCGTCGTGGAGGGGGTCGGTAACTATGGCTACACCTTC | CSVVEGVGNYGYTF
TRBJ1-5 | few | TRBD1 | TRBV20-1 | 14 | TGCAGTGCTATCTCGGACAGGGGGAATCAGCCCCAGCATTTT | CSAISDRGNQPQHF
TRBJ2-1 | many | NA | TRBV11-2 | 14 | TGTGCCAGCAGCTTAGGGTACGCGGAGGGTAGGCAGTTCTTC | CASSLGYAEGRQFF
TRBJ1-3 | NA | TRBD1 | TRBV29-1 | 14 | TGCAGCGTTACGACAGGGCTTGCCGGAAACACCATATATTTT | CSVTTGLAGNTIYF
TRBJ2-7 | many | TRBD2 | TRBV29-1 | 13 | TGCAGCGCTGCGGGGGGCCGTGGCTACGAGCAGTACTTC | CSAAGGRGYEQYF
TRBJ1-2 | NA | NA | TRBV11-2 | 15 | TGTGCCAGCAGCTTAGATCCGAGGGAGTATTATGGCTACACCTTC | CASSLDPREYYGYTF
TRBJ1-1 | NA | NA | TRBV6-2/TRBV6-3 | 15 | TGTGCCAGCAGTACGGGACACCTTTTGAACACTGAAGCTTTCTTT | CASSTGHLLNTEAFF
TRBJ2-1 | many | TRBD2 | TRBV6-2/TRBV6-3 | 21 | TGTGCCAGCAGTTACCCAACAGACGGGACTAGCGGGGTTAGCTCCTACAATGAGCAGTTCTTC | CASSYPTDGTSGVSSYNEQFF
TRBJ2-1 | many | TRBD2 | TRBV7-3 | 17 | TGTGCCAGCAGTCTTGGTCTAGCGGGCGCCCATGGCAATGAGCAGTTCTTC | CASSLGLAGAHGNEQFF
TRBJ1-2 | few | TRBD1 | TRBV12-3/TRBV12-4 | 17 | TGTGCCAGCAGTAGGAGTCTCGCCGGGACAGCCGATTATGGCTACACCTTC | CASSRSLAGTADYGYTF
TRBJ1-5 | many | TRBD1 | TRBV7-2 | 14 | TGTGCCAGCAGCCCGACAGGGGGCAATCAGCCCCAGCATTTT | CASSPTGGNQPQHF
TRBJ1-6 | many | NA | TRBV28 | 16 | TGTGCCAGCAGTTTGGATGAAGTTCTTCTAGATTCACCCCTCCACTTT | CASSLDEVLLDSPLHF
TRBJ2-2 | many | NA | TRBV9 | 13 | TGTGCCAGCTATGATCAAAGCACCGGGGAGCTGTTTTTT | CASYDQSTGELFF
TRBJ2-1 | few | NA | TRBV20-1 | 14 | TGCAGTGCTAGATCTCTTCAGGGAAACAATGAGCAGTTCTTC | CSARSLQGNNEQFF
TRBJ1-1 | many | TRBD1 | TRBV20-1 | 14 | TGCAGTGCTAGACCCGGACAGGGGGCATTACAAGCTTTCTTT | CSARPGQGALQAFF
TRBJ1-6 | many | NA | TRBV12-3/TRBV12-4 | 14 | TGTGCCAGCAGGAGGACGGAGCCTAGGTCACCCCTCCACTTT | CASRRTEPRSPLHF
TRBJ1-1 | many | NA | TRBV20-1 | 16 | TGCAGTGCCCGCCAAGTACGGGGGGCGTGGAGCACTGAAGCTTTCTTT | CSARQVRGAWSTEAFF
TRBJ2-2 | few | NA | TRBV9 | 15 | TGTGCCAGCAGCCTCGAGACTCCGAACACCGGGGAGCTGTTTTTT | CASSLETPNTGELFF
TRBJ2-1 | many | TRBD2 | TRBV29-1 | 15 | TGCAGCGTAAGGACTAGCGGGAGCTCCTACAATGAGCAGTTCTTC | CSVRTSGSSYNEQFF
TRBJ2-4 | few | TRBD1 | TRBV4-3 | 15 | TGCGCCAGCAGTCCCCAAATGGGACAGGGAAACATTCAGTACTTC | CASSPQMGQGNIQYF